These 21 T cell receptor beta chains share one sample of origin, sequenced in a study of control samples from healthy donors and cancer patients. The method was immunoSEQ multiplex PCR; TCRdb's version includes in-frame clones alone and lacks a portion of them. This sample's clone table lists approximately 190,000 clones. Sequenced material: blood. Receptors originate from a woman aged 25-40 years in good health.

This chain joins TRBV7-2 and TRBJ1-1, with 9 positions matching TRBD1. CDR1 SGHTA and CDR2 FQGNSA come from the germline V gene. V was clipped by 5 bases and J by 3 bases; unmatched bases: 7. CDR3 length: 15 residues. The DNA for the CDR3 is TGTGCCAGCAGCCGGAGACAGGGGGGGGACACTGAAGCTTTCTTT. Translated, it gives CASSRRQGGDTEAFF.

The chain links TRBV5-1 to TRBJ1-2; D remains unclear. This CDR3 region has 15 residues. V was cut by 0 bases and J by 8 bases, with 17 bases left in between. Germline V gene sequence: CDR1 SGHRS, CDR2 YFSETQ. In DNA, the CDR3 is TGCGCCAGCAGCTTGGTGGCGGCAGGCGAGACCGGCTACACCTTC. Translation gives CASSLVAAGETGYTF.

The chain employs TRBV6-2 or TRBV6-3 and TRBJ1-1, with D perhaps TRBD1 (5 bases). V lost 1 base and J 10 bases, leaving 16 bases between the germline ends. The CDR3 is made up of 14 amino acids. Germline V gene lookup returns CDR1 MNHEY and CDR2 SVGEGT. CDR3: CASSYFVLEGAAFF. For the CDR3, the DNA is TGTGCCAGCAGTTACTTCGTATTAGAAGGGGCAGCTTTCTTT.

V usage is TRBV3-1 (or the pseudogene TRBV3-2) and J usage is TRBJ1-1, with 10 bases that match TRBD1. This CDR3 comprises 14 residues. Germline V gene data show CDR1 as LGHDT and CDR2 as YNNKEL (reference sequence). The junction had 3 bases not matched to a gene; V was cut back by 4 bases and J by 4 bases. The CDR3 reads CASSPGQGGTEAFF. As DNA, the CDR3 is TGTGCCAGCAGCCCCGGACAGGGGGGCACTGAAGCTTTCTTT.

V is TRBV19 and J is TRBJ1-2; a weak D match, TRBD1 (5 bases). Germline V gives CDR1 LNHDA, CDR2 SQIVND (reference sequence). V lost 7 bases, J lost 7 bases, and 28 bases lay in between. This CDR3 contains 17 residues. This CDR3 is CASIDGGFGPLSGGYTF. The CDR3 DNA is TGTGCCAGTATTGACGGGGGGTTCGGCCCCCTTTCGGGTGGCTACACCTTC.

The chain is built from TRBV20-1 and TRBJ1-2; D gene ambiguous. The CDR3 runs to 11 residues. The V end lost 5 bases, the J end lost 7 bases, and 11 bases lay between the germline ends. Germline loops: CDR1 DFQATT, CDR2 SNEGSKA (reference sequence). The CDR3 is CSAAVQSGYTF. CDR3 bases: TGCAGTGCTGCTGTGCAGAGTGGCTACACCTTC.

The chain uses TRBV6-5 and TRBJ1-6; the D is unclear. V dropped 4 bases and J dropped 2 bases, with 6 bases sitting between them. CDR1 and CDR2 (germline): MNHEY, SVGAGI. The CDR3 extends over 14 amino acids. As DNA, the CDR3 is TGTGCCAGCAGTTTCGGACCCTATAATTCACCCCTCCACTTT. Translated: CASSFGPYNSPLHF.

The genes are TRBV9 and TRBJ1-2; 8 bases are shared with TRBD1. V gave up 3 bases and J gave up 5 bases; unmatched junction bases: 9. This CDR3 has 15 residues. CDR1 SGDLS and CDR2 YYNGEE come from the germline V gene. CDR3 sequence (DNA): TGTGCCAGCAGCGCGACAGGGGTAGGGAGTTATGGCTACACCTTC. Translation gives CASSATGVGSYGYTF.

The rearrangement uses TRBV11-3 and TRBJ2-3; no clear D gene. V lost 2 bases and J lost 5, with 8 bases in between. Germline lookup yields CDR1 SGHNT and CDR2 YENEEA. CDR3 length: 13 amino acids. The CDR3: CASSLWNEDTQYF. Written as DNA, the CDR3 is TGTGCCAGCAGCTTATGGAATGAAGATACGCAGTATTTT.

V gene TRBV29-1 combines with J gene TRBJ1-1; D is ambiguous. With 0 bases removed from V and 0 bases from J, the gap between germline ends came to 8 bases. Germline V gives CDR1 SQVTM, CDR2 ANQGSEA. The CDR3 has 14 residues. CDR3 amino acids: CSVEDLAMNTEAFF. Here the CDR3 DNA reads TGCAGCGTTGAAGACCTGGCGATGAACACTGAAGCTTTCTTT.

The chain uses TRBV12-3 or TRBV12-4 and TRBJ1-1; D gene uncertain. Trimming removed 7 bases at V and 8 bases at J, with 17 bases between. CDR3 length: 13 amino acids. Here the CDR3 reads CASTIISGGEAFF. The CDR3 DNA follows: TGTGCCAGCACAATTATCTCGGGAGGCGAAGCTTTCTTT.

V gene TRBV7-9 combines with J gene TRBJ1-2; 10 bases match TRBD1. The V gene end was trimmed by 4 bases and the J gene end by 3 bases; junction bases not matched to a gene: 17. The CDR3 is 19 residues long. Germline CDR1 is SEHNR and CDR2 is FQNEAQ (reference sequence). This CDR3 reads CASSSQRSTGTGAYYGYTF. The CDR3 region has the DNA TGTGCCAGCAGCTCACAAAGATCGACTGGGACAGGGGCCTACTATGGCTACACCTTC.

The chain links TRBV4-2 to TRBJ1-3, with 10 bases fitting TRBD1. V shed 4 bases and J 1 base; nucleotides not matched to a gene: 10. The CDR3 runs to 18 residues. Germline CDR1 reads LGHNA; CDR2 reads YNFKEQ. For the CDR3, the DNA is TGTGCCAGCAGCCCGGTGACAGGGGGCTCGTTATCTGGAAACACCATATATTTT. This sequence encodes CASSPVTGGSLSGNTIYF.

The V gene is TRBV24-1, the J gene TRBJ2-5; weak D call: TRBD1 (6 bases). This CDR3 is 14 amino acids long. The ends were cut back, 6 bases at V and 4 bases at J, with 14 bases in the middle. Germline CDR1 reads KGHDR; CDR2 reads SFDVKD. For the CDR3, the DNA is TGTGCCACCAGTCGTCCAGGGGTGGGAGAGACCCAGTACTTC. Translating it yields CATSRPGVGETQYF.

This rearrangement joins TRBV5-1 to TRBJ1-1, with TRBD1 matching 7 bases. Germline CDR1 reads SGHRS; CDR2 reads YFSETQ. Trimming cost V 0 bases and J 4 bases; bases outside gene matches: 9. This CDR3 comprises 16 residues. CDR3 in DNA: TGCGCCAGCAGCTTGGGACTAGACAGGGTTGCCACTGAAGCTTTCTTT. Its protein is CASSLGLDRVATEAFF.

The chain carries TRBV7-3 and TRBJ2-3; the D is unclear. The V gene lost 2 bases and the J gene lost 4 bases, with 10 bases spanning the gap. The germline V gene has CDR1 SGHTA and CDR2 FQGTGA. There are 14 residues in the CDR3. CDR3: CASSLYIEADTQYF. The CDR3 coding sequence is TGTGCCAGCAGCTTATACATTGAGGCAGATACGCAGTATTTT.

This rearrangement joins TRBV6-2 or TRBV6-3 to TRBJ1-2; TRBD1 aligns across 7 bases. Germline trimming cut 1 base from V and 5 bases from J; bases unmatched to any gene: 4. CDR3 length: 14 residues. The germline CDR1 and CDR2 sequences are MNHEY and SVGEGT. The CDR3 DNA follows: TGTGCCAGCAGTTACTTCCCGACAGGGTATGGCTACACCTTC. It encodes CASSYFPTGYGYTF.

J is TRBJ2-5 and V is TRBV2; TRBD2 is a possible D gene (6 bases). CDR3 length equals 12 residues. The ends were cut back, 6 bases at V and 2 bases at J, with 7 bases in the middle. Per the germline V gene, CDR1 is SNHLY and CDR2 is FYNNEI. Here the CDR3 reads CASSGGQETQYF. The CDR3 DNA follows: TGTGCCAGCAGCGGAGGGCAAGAGACCCAGTACTTC.

This rearrangement joins TRBV2 to TRBJ2-3; D perhaps matches TRBD2 (5 bases). The germline gives CDR1 SNHLY, CDR2 FYNNEI. The V and J ends lost 6 bases and 3 bases respectively, with 10 bases between them. There are 13 residues in the CDR3. CDR3 amino acids: CASSLRLTDTQYF. The CDR3 nucleotides read TGTGCCAGCAGCCTGCGACTAACAGATACGCAGTATTTT.

V is TRBV30 and J is TRBJ1-4; TRBD1 matches 7 bases. Germline CDR1 GTSNPN, CDR2 SVGIG (reference sequence). J was trimmed by 4 bases and V by 1 base; bases with no gene match: 3. This CDR3 region has 14 residues. The CDR3 spells CAWSGTGFNEKLFF. The CDR3 DNA follows: TGTGCCTGGAGTGGGACAGGATTTAATGAAAAACTGTTTTTT.

V is TRBV21-1 and J is TRBJ2-1; the D call TRBD1 from the table was never checked on the DNA. TRBV21-1 is a recognized pseudogene. The CDR3 has 15 residues. The CDR3 DNA reads TGTGCCAATCCCCGGGGGGACAGGGAAGGGATTGAGCAGTTCTTC. It is translated as CANPRGDREGIEQFF.